The T cell receptor (beta chain) under discussion was sequenced for a study of T cell clonotyping in hematopoietic cell transplantation. With respect to this clone: Antigen: not known.

Whole-study findings and limits: At the given depth, recipient repertoires were over 97% de novo clonotypes. Recipient TCR diversity dropped after transplant; expanded clonotypes rose from day 30 to 180.

Time point specified: recipient sample about 28 days before transplant, after cytoreduction. Blood collection times were about day -28 and days 30, 100, 180 posttransplant. This table comes from immunoSEQ multiplex PCR, and its TCRdb copy is limited to in-frame clones, with some not included. Among roughly 30,000 clones, roughly 80% were seen once, and the ten largest hold 6% to 8%. Trimming removed 4 bases at V and 2 bases at J, with 1 base between. CDR3 length: 11 amino acids. CDR1 is MNHNS, CDR2 SASEGT, per germline. This material consisted of peripheral blood mononuclear cells, taken before stem cell transplant. The chain has TRBV6-1 and TRBJ2-3, with D unresolved. This receptor was identified in a woman aged 30 to 39 with chronic myeloid leukemia. Some clones in this sample may be carry-over from other donors' samples. In nucleotides, the CDR3 is TGTGCCAGCAGTGTCACAGATACGCAGTATTTT. Its protein product is CASSVTDTQYF.